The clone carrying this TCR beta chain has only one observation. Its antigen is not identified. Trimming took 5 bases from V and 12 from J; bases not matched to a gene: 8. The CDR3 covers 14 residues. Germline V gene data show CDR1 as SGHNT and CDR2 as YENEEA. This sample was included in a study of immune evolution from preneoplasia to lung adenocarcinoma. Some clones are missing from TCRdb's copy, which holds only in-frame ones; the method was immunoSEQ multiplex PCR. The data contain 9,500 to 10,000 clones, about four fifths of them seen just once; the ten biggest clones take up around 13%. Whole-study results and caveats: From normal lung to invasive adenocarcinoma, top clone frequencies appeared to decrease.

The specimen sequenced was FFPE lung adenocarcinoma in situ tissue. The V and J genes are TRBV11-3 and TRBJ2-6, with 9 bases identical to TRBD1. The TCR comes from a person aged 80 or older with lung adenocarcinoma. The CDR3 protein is CASSPGTGSVVLTF. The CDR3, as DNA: TGTGCCAGCAGCCCCGGGACAGGGTCGGTCGTCCTGACTTTC.